This TCR beta chain was obtained from a study of blood T cell repertoires in COVID-19. Across the whole study: Samples taken during acute and convalescent COVID-19 were collected in the United States, Italy and Spain. T cells, B-cell-depleted T cells, or PBMCs provided the cDNA or gDNA that served as material.

Original processing methods: Reference gene primers were amplified, and this amplification served to estimate nucleated cell counts. Assay used: immunoSEQ multiplex PCR; TCRdb lists only in-frame clones, some missing. That table supplies the V and J calls and clone size; D and trimming were determined from the DNA. The table lists 260,000 or so clones, approximately 87% of them singletons. The CDR3 is made up of 12 amino acids. V lost 3 bases, J lost 10 bases, and 9 bases lay in between. The sequence derives from a human donor in a cohort sampled during active COVID-19. Sequenced input: peripheral blood. This sequence joins TRBV12-3 or TRBV12-4 and TRBJ1-4; the D gene is possibly TRBD1 (6 bases). The CDR3 DNA sequence: TGTGCCAGCAGTTTTGGCAGGGGAAAACTGTTTTTT. This gives the protein CASSFGRGKLFF.